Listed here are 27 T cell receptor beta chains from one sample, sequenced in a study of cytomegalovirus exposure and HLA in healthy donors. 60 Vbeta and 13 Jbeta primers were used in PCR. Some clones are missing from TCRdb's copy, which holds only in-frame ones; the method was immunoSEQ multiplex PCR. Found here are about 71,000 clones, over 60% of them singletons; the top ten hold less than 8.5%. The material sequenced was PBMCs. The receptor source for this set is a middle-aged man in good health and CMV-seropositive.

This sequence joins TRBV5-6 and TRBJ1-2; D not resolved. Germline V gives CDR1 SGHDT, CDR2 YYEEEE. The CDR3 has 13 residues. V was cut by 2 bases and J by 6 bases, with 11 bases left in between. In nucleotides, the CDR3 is TGTGCCAGCAGCTTTCCGGTGGGCGATGGCTACACCTTC. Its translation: CASSFPVGDGYTF.

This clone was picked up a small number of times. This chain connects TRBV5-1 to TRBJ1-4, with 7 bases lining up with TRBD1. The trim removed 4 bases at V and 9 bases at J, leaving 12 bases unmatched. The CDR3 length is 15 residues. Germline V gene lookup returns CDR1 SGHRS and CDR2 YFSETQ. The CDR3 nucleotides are TGCGCCAGCAGCCCTGGACAGGCCGGAGGGAAAAAACTGTTTTTT. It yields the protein CASSPGQAGGKKLFF.

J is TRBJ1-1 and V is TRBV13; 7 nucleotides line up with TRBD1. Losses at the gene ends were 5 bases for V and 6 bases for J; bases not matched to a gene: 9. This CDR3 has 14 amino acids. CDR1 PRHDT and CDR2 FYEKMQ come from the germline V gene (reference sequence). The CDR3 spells CASSTRTGRAEAFF. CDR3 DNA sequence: TGTGCCAGCAGCACGCGGACAGGAAGGGCTGAAGCTTTCTTT.

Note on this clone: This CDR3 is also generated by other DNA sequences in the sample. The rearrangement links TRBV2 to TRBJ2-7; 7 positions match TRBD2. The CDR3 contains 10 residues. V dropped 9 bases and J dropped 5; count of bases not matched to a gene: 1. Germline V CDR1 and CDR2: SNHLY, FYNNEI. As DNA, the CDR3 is TGTGCCAGTGGGAGGGACGAGCAGTACTTC. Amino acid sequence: CASGRDEQYF.

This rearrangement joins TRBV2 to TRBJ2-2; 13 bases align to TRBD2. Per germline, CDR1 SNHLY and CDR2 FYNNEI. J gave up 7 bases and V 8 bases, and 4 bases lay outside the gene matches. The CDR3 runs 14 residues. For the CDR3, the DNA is TGTGCCAGCGGGGGACTAGCGGGGCTCGGGGAGCTGTTTTTT. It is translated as CASGGLAGLGELFF.

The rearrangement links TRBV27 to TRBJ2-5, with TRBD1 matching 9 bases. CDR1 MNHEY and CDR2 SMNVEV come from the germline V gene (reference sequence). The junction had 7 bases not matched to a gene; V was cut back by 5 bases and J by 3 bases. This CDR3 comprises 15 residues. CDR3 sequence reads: CASSRITGGEETQYF. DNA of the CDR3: TGTGCCAGCAGTCGCATTACAGGGGGCGAAGAGACCCAGTACTTC.

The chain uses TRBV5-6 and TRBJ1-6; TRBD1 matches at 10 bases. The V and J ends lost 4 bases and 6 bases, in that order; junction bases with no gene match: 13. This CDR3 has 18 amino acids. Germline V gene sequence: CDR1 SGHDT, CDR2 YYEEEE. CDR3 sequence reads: CASSHDRGRLSGNSPLHF. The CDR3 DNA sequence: TGTGCCAGCAGCCACGACAGGGGGCGGTTATCGGGTAATTCACCCCTCCACTTT.

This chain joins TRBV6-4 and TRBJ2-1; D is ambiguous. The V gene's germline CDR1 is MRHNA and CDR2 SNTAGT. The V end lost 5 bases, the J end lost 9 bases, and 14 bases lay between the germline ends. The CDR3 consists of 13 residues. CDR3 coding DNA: TGTGCCAGCAGTAGACACGGTTTCGGTGAGCAGTTCTTC. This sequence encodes CASSRHGFGEQFF.

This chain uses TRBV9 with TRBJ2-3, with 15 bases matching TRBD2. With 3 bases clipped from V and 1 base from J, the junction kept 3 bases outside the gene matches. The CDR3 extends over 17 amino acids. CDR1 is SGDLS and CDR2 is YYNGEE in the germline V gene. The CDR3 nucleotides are TGTGCCAGCAGCGGACGGACTAGCGGGAGGGGCACAGATACGCAGTATTTT. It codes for CASSGRTSGRGTDTQYF. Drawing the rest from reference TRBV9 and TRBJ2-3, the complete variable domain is DSGVTQTPKHLITATGQRVTLRCSPRSGDLSVYWYQQSLDQGLQFLIQYYNGEERAKGNILERFSAQQFPDLHSELNLSSLELGDSALYFCASSGRTSGRGTDTQYFGPGTRLTVL.

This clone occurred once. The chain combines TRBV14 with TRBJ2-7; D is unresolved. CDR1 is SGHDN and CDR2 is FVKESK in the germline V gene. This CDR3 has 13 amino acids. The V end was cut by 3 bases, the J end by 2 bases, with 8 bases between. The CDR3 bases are TGTGCCAGCAGCCAGGCAGACACCTACGAGCAGTACTTC. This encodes CASSQADTYEQYF.

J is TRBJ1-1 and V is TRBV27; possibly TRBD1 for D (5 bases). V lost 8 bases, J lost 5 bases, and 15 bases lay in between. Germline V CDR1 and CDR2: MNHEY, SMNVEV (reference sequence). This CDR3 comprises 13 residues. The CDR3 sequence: CASSWGAGTEAFF. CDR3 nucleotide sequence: TGTGCCAGCTCCTGGGGCGCGGGAACTGAAGCTTTCTTT.

CDR3 DNA sequence: TGCAGCGTTGAATTCGAGGGGAGGTTGAACACCGGGGAGCTGTTTTTT. Amino acids: CSVEFEGRLNTGELFF. The gene calls are TRBV29-1 and TRBJ2-2, with a possible D match to TRBD2 (6 bases). This CDR3 is 16 amino acids long. V was clipped by 2 bases and J by 1 base, with 14 bases between them. Germline V CDR1 and CDR2: SQVTM, ANQGSEA.

The DNA for the CDR3 is TGTGCCAGTAGTATAGATCAGCATGCAGGGGACACTGAAGCTTTCTTT. This sequence encodes CASSIDQHAGDTEAFF. This rearrangement joins TRBV19 to TRBJ1-1, with D possibly matching TRBD1 (6 bases). The V end was cut by 0 bases, the J end by 3 bases, with 14 bases between. The germline CDR1 and CDR2 sequences are LNHDA and SQIVND (reference sequence). The CDR3 extends over 16 amino acids. Full variable domain (missing parts from reference TRBV19 and TRBJ1-1): DGGITQSPKYLFRKEGQNVTLSCEQNLNHDAMYWYRQDPGQGLRLIYYSQIVNDFQKGDIAEGYSVSREKKESFPLTVTSAQKNPTAFYLCASSIDQHAGDTEAFFGQGTRLTVV.

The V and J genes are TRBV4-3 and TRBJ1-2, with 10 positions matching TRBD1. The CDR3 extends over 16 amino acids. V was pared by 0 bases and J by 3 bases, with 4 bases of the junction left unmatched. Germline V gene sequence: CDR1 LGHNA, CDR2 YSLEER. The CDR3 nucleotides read TGCGCCAGCAGCCAAGATTCTGGACAGGGGGACTATGGCTACACCTTC. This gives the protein CASSQDSGQGDYGYTF.

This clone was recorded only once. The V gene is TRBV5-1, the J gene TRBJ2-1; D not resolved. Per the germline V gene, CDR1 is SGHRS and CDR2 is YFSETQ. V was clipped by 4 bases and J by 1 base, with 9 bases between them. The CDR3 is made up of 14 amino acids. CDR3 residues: CASSRSASYNEQFF. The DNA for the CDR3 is TGCGCCAGCAGCCGAAGCGCATCCTACAATGAGCAGTTCTTC.

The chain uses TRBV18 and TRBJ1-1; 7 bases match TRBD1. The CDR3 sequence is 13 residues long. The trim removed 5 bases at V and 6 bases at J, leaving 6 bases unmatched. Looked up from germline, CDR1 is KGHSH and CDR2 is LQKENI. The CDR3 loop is CASSTKQGSEAFF. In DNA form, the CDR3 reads TGTGCCAGCTCAACTAAACAGGGGTCTGAAGCTTTCTTT.

CDR3 region: CASSSSTGSSYEQYF. CDR3 sequence (DNA): TGTGCCAGCAGTTCCTCGACAGGCTCCTCCTACGAGCAGTACTTC. J is TRBJ2-7 and V is TRBV27, with D perhaps matching TRBD1 (6 bases). Between the trimmed V and J ends, which lost 4 bases and 0 bases, there was a span of 13 bases. CDR1 is MNHEY, CDR2 SMNVEV, per germline (reference sequence). CDR3 length: 15 amino acids.

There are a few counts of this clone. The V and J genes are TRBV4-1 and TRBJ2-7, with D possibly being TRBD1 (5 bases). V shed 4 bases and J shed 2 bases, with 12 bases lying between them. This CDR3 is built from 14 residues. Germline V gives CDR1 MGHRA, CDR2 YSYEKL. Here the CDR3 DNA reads TGCGCCAGCAGCCTGGACACCATAACCTACGAGCAGTACTTC. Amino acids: CASSLDTITYEQYF.

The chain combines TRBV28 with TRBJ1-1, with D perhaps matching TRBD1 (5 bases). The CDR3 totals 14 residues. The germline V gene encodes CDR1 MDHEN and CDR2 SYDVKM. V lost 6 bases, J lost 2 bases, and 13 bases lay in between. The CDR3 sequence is CASRDPTENTEAFF. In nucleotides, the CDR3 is TGTGCCAGCAGGGACCCGACAGAAAACACTGAAGCTTTCTTT.

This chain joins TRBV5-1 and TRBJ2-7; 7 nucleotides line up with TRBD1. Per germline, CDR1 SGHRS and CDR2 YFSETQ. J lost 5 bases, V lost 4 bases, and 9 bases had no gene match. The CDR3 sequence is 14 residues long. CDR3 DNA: TGCGCCAGCAGCACTTCGACAGGGTCCCACGAGCAGTACTTC. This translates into CASSTSTGSHEQYF.

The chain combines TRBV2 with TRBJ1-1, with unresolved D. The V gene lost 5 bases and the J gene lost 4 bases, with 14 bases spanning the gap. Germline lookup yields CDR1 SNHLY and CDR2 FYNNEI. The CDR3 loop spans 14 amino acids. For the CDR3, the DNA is TGTGCCAGCAGTCCTCTTCCAGTCCCCACTGAAGCTTTCTTT. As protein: CASSPLPVPTEAFF.

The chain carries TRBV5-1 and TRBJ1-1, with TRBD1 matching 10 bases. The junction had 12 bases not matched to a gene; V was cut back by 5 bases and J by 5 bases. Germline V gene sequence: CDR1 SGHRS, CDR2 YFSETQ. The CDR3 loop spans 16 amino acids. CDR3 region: CASRRDRGTTFTEAFF. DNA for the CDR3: TGCGCCAGCAGACGGGACAGGGGAACAACATTTACTGAAGCTTTCTTT. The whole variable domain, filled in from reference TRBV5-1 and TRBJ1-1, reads KAGVTQTPRYLIKTRGQQVTLSCSPISGHRSVSWYQQTPGQGLQFLFEYFSETQRNKGNFPGRFSGRQFSNSRSEMNVSTLELGDSALYLCASRRDRGTTFTEAFFGQGTRLTVV.

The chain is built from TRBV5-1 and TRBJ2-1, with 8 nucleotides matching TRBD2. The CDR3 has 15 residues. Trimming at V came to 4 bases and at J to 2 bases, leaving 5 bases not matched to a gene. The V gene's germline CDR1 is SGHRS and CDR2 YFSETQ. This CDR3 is CASSPQAGAYNEQFF. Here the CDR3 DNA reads TGCGCCAGCAGCCCCCAAGCGGGAGCCTACAATGAGCAGTTCTTC.

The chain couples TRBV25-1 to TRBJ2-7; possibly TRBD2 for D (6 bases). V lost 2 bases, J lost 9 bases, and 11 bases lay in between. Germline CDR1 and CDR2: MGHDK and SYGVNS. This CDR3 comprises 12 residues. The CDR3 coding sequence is TGTGCCAGCAGTGAAGGGGGGAGAGGGCAGTACTTC. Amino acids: CASSEGGRGQYF.

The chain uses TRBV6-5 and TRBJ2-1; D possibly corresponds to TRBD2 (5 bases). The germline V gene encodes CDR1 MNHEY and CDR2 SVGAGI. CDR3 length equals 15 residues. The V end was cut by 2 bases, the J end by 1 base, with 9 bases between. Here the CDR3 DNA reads TGTGCCAGCAGTTACCGAAGCGGTTCCTACAATGAGCAGTTCTTC. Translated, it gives CASSYRSGSYNEQFF.

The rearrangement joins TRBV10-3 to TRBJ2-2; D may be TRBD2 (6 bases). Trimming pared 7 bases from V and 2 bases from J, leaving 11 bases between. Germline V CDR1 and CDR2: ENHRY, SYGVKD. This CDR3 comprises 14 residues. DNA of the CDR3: TGTGCCATCACCGGGACTGGAAACACCGGGGAGCTGTTTTTT. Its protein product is CAITGTGNTGELFF.

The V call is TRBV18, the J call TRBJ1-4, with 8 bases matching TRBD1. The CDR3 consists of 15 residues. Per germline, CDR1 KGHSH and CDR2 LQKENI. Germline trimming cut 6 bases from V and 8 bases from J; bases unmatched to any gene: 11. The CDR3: CASSFSGTGREKLFF. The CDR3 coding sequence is TGTGCCAGCTCGTTTTCCGGGACAGGCAGAGAAAAACTGTTTTTT. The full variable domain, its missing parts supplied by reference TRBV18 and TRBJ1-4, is NAGVMQNPRHLVRRRGQEARLRCSPMKGHSHVYWYRQLPEEGLKFMVYLQKENIIDESGMPKERFSAEFPKEGPSILRIQQVVRGDSAAYFCASSFSGTGREKLFFGSGTQLSVL.